These 30 T cell receptor beta chains were all obtained from the same sample, sequenced in a study of CD8 T cells in Susac syndrome. Random hexamers were used to reverse transcribe an amount of roughly 0.45 to 1 ug RNA. TCRdb called the immunoSEQ multiplex PCR reads again in MiXCR, with one record for every CDR3 protein. The sample consists of about 290,000 distinct CDR3 sequences, about nine tenths of them appearing once. Sequences were obtained from CD8+ T cells from PBMCs. These receptors were collected from a human donor with multiple sclerosis.

This rearrangement joins TRBV7-9 to TRBJ1-3, with D hard to call. The germline gives CDR1 SEHNR, CDR2 FQNEAQ (reference sequence). CDR3 length equals 13 residues. The CDR3 sequence: CAGEAPPGNTIYF. The CDR3 DNA follows: TGTGCAGGCGAAGCCCCTCCTGGAAACACCATATATTTT. The full variable domain, with the rest looked up from reference TRBV7-9 and TRBJ1-3, is DTGVSQNPRHKITKRGQNVTFRCDPISEHNRLYWYRQTLGQGPEFLTYFQNEAQLEKSRLLSDRFSAERPKGSFSTLEIQRTEQGDSAMYLCAGEAPPGNTIYFGEGSWLTVV.

The rearrangement links TRBV6-1 to TRBJ1-3; no reliable D call. Germline CDR1 reads MNHNS; CDR2 reads SASEGT. CDR3 length: 15 amino acids. V lost 4 bases, J lost 6 bases, and 16 bases lay in between. As DNA, the CDR3 is TGTGCCAGCAGTGCCCTGGACCTGACTGTAAACACCATATATTTT. Its protein is CASSALDLTVNTIYF.

CDR3 nucleotide sequence: TGTGCCAGCAGCGCTACCGGGGAGCTGTTTTTT. It encodes CASSATGELFF. This chain uses TRBV9 with TRBJ2-2; no firm D call. V shed 3 bases and J shed 5 bases, with 2 bases lying between them. Per germline, CDR1 SGDLS and CDR2 YYNGEE. This CDR3 is 11 amino acids long.

The chain couples TRBV27 to TRBJ2-7, with D perhaps matching TRBD1 or TRBD2 (5 bases each). V was pared by 7 bases and J by 3 bases, with 13 bases between. Germline V gives CDR1 MNHEY, CDR2 SMNVEV (reference sequence). The CDR3 has 13 residues. CDR3 sequence reads: CASKEEGDYEQYF. The CDR3 DNA reads as TGTGCCAGCAAGGAGGAAGGGGACTACGAGCAGTACTTC.

This clonotype was seen a handful of times. This chain uses TRBV6-5 with TRBJ2-6, with D unresolved. The V gene lost 4 bases and the J gene lost 0 bases, with 10 bases spanning the gap. The CDR3 sequence is 16 residues long. Germline CDR1 is MNHEY and CDR2 is SVGAGI. The CDR3 spells CASSSQPISGANVLTF. The CDR3 nucleotides are TGTGCCAGCAGTTCTCAACCCATCTCTGGGGCCAACGTCCTGACTTTC.

The V call is TRBV20-1, the J call TRBJ2-7; TRBD1 matches 8 bases. V was clipped by 0 bases and J by 0 bases; unmatched bases: 4. This CDR3 spans 15 amino acids. In germline, CDR1 is DFQATT, CDR2 SNEGSKA (reference sequence). The CDR3 here is CSARERDRYSYEQYF. The CDR3 nucleotides read TGCAGTGCTAGAGAACGGGACAGGTACTCCTACGAGCAGTACTTC.

The V call is TRBV27, the J call TRBJ2-6; 7 positions agree with TRBD1. This CDR3 is 18 amino acids long. The V gene's germline CDR1 is MNHEY and CDR2 SMNVEV (reference sequence). The J segment lost 2 bases and the V segment lost 5 bases, leaving 12 bases of the junction unmatched. CDR3 loop: CASSTDRAGLPGANVLTF. The CDR3 DNA is TGTGCCAGCAGTACCGACAGGGCAGGCCTCCCTGGGGCCAACGTCCTGACTTTC.

This clonotype was seen more than once but under ten times. The chain uses TRBV20-1 and TRBJ2-7, with TRBD2 identical over 7 bases. Germline CDR1 reads DFQATT; CDR2 reads SNEGSKA (reference sequence). The CDR3 totals 14 residues. Trimming removed 6 bases from V and 6 bases from J; junction bases left unmatched: 14. The CDR3 DNA is TGCAGTGCCCCTAAAGGGAGGGATGTAAGCGAGCAGTACTTC. Its protein is CSAPKGRDVSEQYF.

V is TRBV29-1 and J is TRBJ2-7, with 8 bases that match TRBD2. This CDR3 region has 15 residues. Losses at the gene ends were 7 bases for V and 0 bases for J; bases not matched to a gene: 11. Germline loops: CDR1 SQVTM, CDR2 ANQGSEA. Here the CDR3 DNA reads TGCAGCGCTGTACGTCGCGGGGGGAGCTCCTACGAGCAGTACTTC. The encoded protein is CSAVRRGGSSYEQYF.

The gene calls are TRBV29-1 and TRBJ2-7; 12 nucleotides line up with TRBD2. CDR1 is SQVTM, CDR2 ANQGSEA, per germline. With 4 bases clipped from V and 2 bases from J, the junction kept 6 bases outside the gene matches. CDR3 size: 15 residues. This CDR3 reads CSVGRGLAGTYEQYF. CDR3 in DNA: TGCAGCGTTGGACGGGGACTAGCGGGTACCTACGAGCAGTACTTC.

The chain uses TRBV6-1 and TRBJ2-7; 9 nucleotides line up with TRBD1. V lost 5 bases, J lost 6 bases, and 8 bases stayed unmatched. From germline, CDR1 is MNHNS and CDR2 SASEGT. This CDR3 is 14 amino acids long. The CDR3 sequence is CASSPGTGIGEQYF. CDR3 DNA sequence: TGTGCCAGCAGTCCCGGGACAGGGATTGGCGAGCAGTACTTC.

This rearrangement joins TRBV27 to TRBJ1-6, with TRBD1 matching over 10 bases. Per germline, CDR1 MNHEY and CDR2 SMNVEV (reference sequence). V shed 11 bases and J 6 bases; nucleotides not matched to a gene: 10. The CDR3 extends over 15 amino acids. CDR3 loop: CASWDRGGGNSPLHF. CDR3 in DNA: TGTGCCTCATGGGACAGGGGAGGCGGTAATTCACCCCTCCACTTT.

The rearrangement links TRBV7-8 to TRBJ2-7; 7 nucleotides agree with TRBD1. J lost 0 bases, V lost 1 base, and 3 bases had no gene match. The germline V gene encodes CDR1 SGHVS and CDR2 FQNEAQ. The CDR3 sequence is 15 residues long. The CDR3 nucleotides are TGTGCCAGCAGCTTAGAAGGACAGGTCTCCTACGAGCAGTACTTC. This sequence encodes CASSLEGQVSYEQYF.

The CDR3 loop is CASSFPQGGANWADTQYF. For the CDR3, the DNA is TGTGCCAGCAGTTTCCCCCAAGGGGGGGCGAACTGGGCAGATACGCAGTATTTT. J is TRBJ2-3 and V is TRBV28, with D perhaps matching TRBD2 (7 bases). Germline values: CDR1 MDHEN, CDR2 SYDVKM. The CDR3 length is 18 residues. The V and J ends lost 3 bases and 4 bases respectively, with 23 bases between them.

The rearrangement links TRBV29-1 to TRBJ2-7, with a tentative D call TRBD2 (5 bases). Germline V lookup: CDR1 SQVTM, CDR2 ANQGSEA. Between the trimmed V and J ends, which lost 6 bases and 2 bases, there was a span of 11 bases. The CDR3 consists of 12 residues. The CDR3: CSVIGMTYEQYF. CDR3 nucleotide sequence: TGCAGCGTAATCGGGATGACCTACGAGCAGTACTTC.

The chain joins TRBV15 to TRBJ2-7; D is undetermined. CDR3 size: 13 residues. Looked up from germline, CDR1 is LNHNV and CDR2 is YYDKDF (reference sequence). The V end was cut by 0 bases, the J end by 5 bases, with 8 bases between. DNA of the CDR3: TGTGCCACCAGCAGAGATGGAGCTCACGAGCAGTACTTC. Its translation is CATSRDGAHEQYF.

V gene TRBV2 combines with J gene TRBJ2-5; a weak D match, TRBD1 (5 bases). Germline assignment: CDR1 SNHLY and CDR2 FYNNEI. This CDR3 comprises 14 residues. Trimming left V 3 bases short and J 1 base short, with 9 bases between. This CDR3 reads CASSDPQGQETQYF. The CDR3 bases are TGTGCCAGCAGTGATCCGCAGGGCCAAGAGACCCAGTACTTC.

The CDR3, as DNA: TGTGCCAGCAGCGAGGGACAGGGGGCGCGGGAGACCCAGTACTTC. Translating it yields CASSEGQGARETQYF. The gene calls are TRBV7-9 and TRBJ2-5, with TRBD1 matching 12 bases. V shed 5 bases, J shed 5 bases, and the junction held 6 bases outside the gene matches. The CDR3 sequence is 15 residues long. CDR1 SEHNR and CDR2 FQNEAQ come from the germline V gene (reference sequence).

V is TRBV5-1 and J is TRBJ2-7; D gene uncertain. Germline V gene lookup returns CDR1 SGHRS and CDR2 YFSETQ. The CDR3 loop spans 12 amino acids. Trimming left V 0 bases short and J 2 bases short, with 3 bases between. The CDR3 region is CASSLEPYEQYF. The CDR3 nucleotides are TGCGCCAGCAGCTTGGAACCCTACGAGCAGTACTTC.

This clonotype was seen more than once but under ten times. This rearrangement joins TRBV29-1 to TRBJ2-7; no reliable D call. Germline assignment: CDR1 SQVTM and CDR2 ANQGSEA. With 3 bases removed from V and 0 bases from J, the gap between germline ends came to 6 bases. The CDR3 length is 12 residues. The CDR3 loop reads CSVDDGSYEQYF. CDR3 sequence (DNA): TGCAGCGTTGATGACGGCTCCTACGAGCAGTACTTC.

The V call is TRBV7-2, the J call TRBJ1-1, with unresolved D. This CDR3 has 14 amino acids. The germline V gene has CDR1 SGHTA and CDR2 FQGNSA. The germline V and J ends were trimmed by 2 bases and 5 bases, with 12 bases remaining between them. The CDR3 DNA is TGTGCCAGCAGCTTACCCACAGTCCTTACTGAAGCTTTCTTT. As protein: CASSLPTVLTEAFF. The entire variable domain, with the rest obtained from reference TRBV7-2 and TRBJ1-1, is as follows: GAGVSQSPSNKVTEKGKDVELRCDPISGHTALYWYRQSLGQGLEFLIYFQGNSAPDKSGLPSDRFSAERTGGSVSTLTIQRTQQEDSAVYLCASSLPTVLTEAFFGQGTRLTVV.

This chain uses TRBV7-9 with TRBJ1-5; 7 bases match TRBD1. Germline CDR1 is SEHNR and CDR2 is FQNEAQ (reference sequence). The CDR3 runs 15 residues. The V segment lost 4 bases and the J segment 5 bases; nucleotides outside the gene matches: 8. CDR3: CASSSTTTGHQPQHF. DNA for the CDR3: TGTGCCAGCAGCTCCACAACGACAGGGCATCAGCCCCAGCATTTT. Looking up the rest from reference TRBV7-9 and TRBJ1-5 gives the full variable domain: DTGVSQNPRHKITKRGQNVTFRCDPISEHNRLYWYRQTLGQGPEFLTYFQNEAQLEKSRLLSDRFSAERPKGSFSTLEIQRTEQGDSAMYLCASSSTTTGHQPQHFGDGTRLSIL.

This chain connects TRBV29-1 to TRBJ2-7; D remains unclear. The CDR3 totals 11 residues. Looked up from germline, CDR1 is SQVTM and CDR2 is ANQGSEA. V lost 7 bases and J lost 4, with 11 bases in between. Here the CDR3 DNA reads TGCAGCGCCCGAGTGGGGTACGAGCAGTACTTC. It encodes CSARVGYEQYF.

The chain links TRBV5-4 to TRBJ2-7; TRBD1 is a possible D gene (6 bases). The germline CDR1 and CDR2 sequences are SGHNT and YYREEE (reference sequence). There are 13 residues in the CDR3. Trimming cost V 4 bases and J 7 bases, with 15 bases left between them. Here the CDR3 DNA reads TGTGCCAGCAGCGTGGACAGTTCAGGGGAGCAGTACTTC. Translated, it gives CASSVDSSGEQYF.

This clonotype is a singleton in its sample. Written as DNA, the CDR3 is TGCGCCAGCAGCCAAGGGCCAACGGGGGCAAGCTCCTACGAGCAGTACTTC. As protein: CASSQGPTGASSYEQYF. The rearrangement links TRBV4-3 to TRBJ2-7; D tentatively fits TRBD1 or TRBD2 (6 bases each). Germline lookup yields CDR1 LGHNA and CDR2 YSLEER. V lost 1 base to trimming and J lost 0 bases, with 16 bases between them. This CDR3 spans 17 amino acids.

This clonotype has just a few counts. V is TRBV20-1 and J is TRBJ2-1; a possible D gene is TRBD2 (6 bases). The CDR3 is 14 residues long. V was trimmed by 6 bases and J by 3 bases, leaving 15 bases between them. Germline loops: CDR1 DFQATT, CDR2 SNEGSKA (reference sequence). The CDR3 reads CSAPEGRDYNEQFF. CDR3 DNA sequence: TGCAGTGCCCCGGAGGGCAGGGACTACAATGAGCAGTTCTTC.

The V and J genes are TRBV30 and TRBJ2-1, with D hard to call. V was trimmed by 0 bases and J by 6 bases, leaving 6 bases between them. There are 12 residues in the CDR3. Germline lookup yields CDR1 GTSNPN and CDR2 SVGIG (reference sequence). This CDR3 is CAWSVASNEQFF. The CDR3 coding sequence is TGTGCCTGGAGTGTCGCGTCCAATGAGCAGTTCTTC.

The V gene is TRBV30, the J gene TRBJ1-2; no definite D call. The CDR3 sequence is 14 residues long. In germline, CDR1 is GTSNPN, CDR2 SVGIG (reference sequence). V lost 0 bases to trimming and J lost 6 bases, with 14 bases between them. As DNA, the CDR3 is TGTGCCTGGAGTGTACTGCTGGGCGGGGATGGCTACACCTTC. Amino acids: CAWSVLLGGDGYTF. The full variable domain, with the rest looked up from reference TRBV30 and TRBJ1-2, is SQTIHQWPATLVQPVGSPLSLECTVEGTSNPNLYWYRQAAGRGLQLLFYSVGIGQISSEVPQNLSASRPQDRQFILSSKKLLLSDSGFYLCAWSVLLGGDGYTFGSGTRLTVV.

This clonotype appeared once. The chain links TRBV4-1 to TRBJ2-5; 7 positions agree with TRBD1. CDR3 length equals 15 residues. Germline V gene lookup returns CDR1 MGHRA and CDR2 YSYEKL. After removal of 1 base from V and 4 bases from J, the junction contained 6 bases not matched to a gene. The CDR3 protein is CASSQVSQGSETQYF. The CDR3 region has the DNA TGCGCCAGCAGCCAAGTCTCACAGGGGTCAGAGACCCAGTACTTC.

The V and J genes are TRBV28 and TRBJ1-5, with D maybe TRBD1 (6 bases). This CDR3 contains 14 residues. From germline, CDR1 is MDHEN and CDR2 SYDVKM. Between the trimmed V and J ends, which lost 7 bases and 7 bases, there was a span of 17 bases. This CDR3 reads CASTHQDSHQPQHF. Written as DNA, the CDR3 is TGTGCCAGCACCCATCAGGACAGTCACCAGCCCCAGCATTTT.